This entry lists 18 T cell receptor beta chains sequenced from one sample in a study of T cell responses to AZD1222 COVID-19 vaccine. Generated by immunoSEQ multiplex PCR, the TCRdb table keeps only in-frame clones and is missing some. Seen here are 100,000 to 150,000 clones, about 93% observed once, and the top ten hold around 7%. Sequenced material: peripheral blood, taken on day 0 of AZD1222 vaccination. The receptor set was obtained from an adult in good health.

The chain combines TRBV7-2 with TRBJ2-2; D not certain. The CDR3 contains 12 residues. In germline, CDR1 is SGHTA, CDR2 FQGNSA. V was cut by 4 bases and J by 8 bases, with 8 bases left in between. CDR3 coding DNA: TGTGCCAGCAGCTCCTCATGGGGGGAGCTGTTTTTT. This codes for CASSSSWGELFF.

This rearrangement joins TRBV4-1 to TRBJ2-7, with D perhaps being TRBD1 or TRBD2 (8 bases each). The germline gives CDR1 MGHRA, CDR2 YSYEKL. The CDR3 has 19 residues. Trimming removed 4 bases from V and 6 bases from J, with 31 bases in between. DNA of the CDR3: TGCGCCAGCAGCCCCAGGGGGCGCGGGGGACTAGACATAAAGGGCGAGCAGTACTTC. This encodes CASSPRGRGGLDIKGEQYF.

The chain is built from TRBV14 and TRBJ2-4; the D call may be TRBD1 or TRBD2 (5 bases each). V lost 1 base to trimming and J lost 3 bases, with 16 bases between them. Germline V gene data show CDR1 as SGHDN and CDR2 as FVKESK. CDR3 length equals 17 residues. The CDR3 DNA is TGTGCCAGCAGCCAAGTTCCGGTGGGGGTGGGCAAAAACATTCAGTACTTC. Its protein is CASSQVPVGVGKNIQYF.

The gene calls are TRBV13 and TRBJ1-2; perhaps TRBD1 as D (5 bases). Germline loops: CDR1 PRHDT, CDR2 FYEKMQ (reference sequence). Trimming cost V 5 bases and J 0 bases, with 10 bases left between them. This CDR3 spans 14 amino acids. The CDR3 loop is CASSNGGSNYGYTF. CDR3 in DNA: TGTGCCAGCAGCAATGGGGGATCTAACTATGGCTACACCTTC.

The chain uses TRBV5-4 and TRBJ1-4, with D tentatively TRBD1 (6 bases). CDR3 length: 15 residues. Germline CDR1 SGHNT, CDR2 YYREEE (reference sequence). Trimming left V 3 bases short and J 11 bases short, with 20 bases between. The CDR3 DNA reads TGTGCCAGCAGCTCGACTCGACAGGACCACGGGAAACTGTTTTTT. As protein: CASSSTRQDHGKLFF.

The rearrangement links TRBV29-1 to TRBJ1-2, with a weak D call TRBD1 (6 bases). The CDR3 has 13 residues. Germline CDR1 reads SQVTM; CDR2 reads ANQGSEA. V was clipped by 6 bases and J by 1 base, with 12 bases between them. CDR3 DNA: TGCAGCGTCGGGGGCGGGTTTAACTATGGCTACACCTTC. Translation: CSVGGGFNYGYTF.

The chain employs TRBV19 and TRBJ2-2; a possible D gene is TRBD1 (6 bases). This CDR3 spans 15 amino acids. V lost 0 bases to trimming and J lost 4 bases, with 9 bases between them. From germline, CDR1 is LNHDA and CDR2 SQIVND (reference sequence). CDR3 bases: TGTGCCAGTAGTATAGACAGGGGTAGCACCGGGGAGCTGTTTTTT. This gives the protein CASSIDRGSTGELFF.

V usage is TRBV19 and J usage is TRBJ2-1; tentatively, D is TRBD2 (7 bases). Germline V gives CDR1 LNHDA, CDR2 SQIVND (reference sequence). The V end was cut by 5 bases, the J end by 6 bases, with 14 bases between. CDR3 size: 14 residues. CDR3 sequence: CASSASAGANEQFF. The DNA of the CDR3 is TGTGCCAGTAGTGCGTCGGCGGGGGCCAATGAGCAGTTCTTC.

CDR3 DNA: TGCAGCGTTGAAGGACAGGGGCTCTACGAGCAGTACTTC. Translation: CSVEGQGLYEQYF. This chain links TRBV29-1 with TRBJ2-7, with 8 bases that match TRBD1. The V gene's germline CDR1 is SQVTM and CDR2 ANQGSEA. The CDR3 contains 13 residues. The V segment lost 1 base and the J segment 3 bases; nucleotides outside the gene matches: 2.

The chain has TRBV5-1 and TRBJ1-1, with a possible D match to TRBD1 (5 bases). Germline loops: CDR1 SGHRS, CDR2 YFSETQ. V lost 0 bases to trimming and J lost 5 bases, with 14 bases between them. The CDR3 extends over 15 amino acids. CDR3 sequence: CASSLGGPGFTEAFF. As DNA, the CDR3 is TGCGCCAGCAGCTTGGGGGGACCGGGGTTTACTGAAGCTTTCTTT.

V and J are TRBV6-2 or TRBV6-3 and TRBJ2-3; D may be TRBD2 (5 bases). Germline CDR1 and CDR2: MNHEY and SVGEGT. The V and J ends lost 4 bases and 6 bases respectively, with 11 bases between them. The CDR3 is 13 residues long. CDR3 DNA: TGTGCCAGCAGTTCGCTAGCAAGGGATACGCAGTATTTT. Protein product: CASSSLARDTQYF.

V is TRBV2 and J is TRBJ1-4; 7 bases are a match to TRBD1. Germline CDR1 reads SNHLY; CDR2 reads FYNNEI. The CDR3 totals 14 residues. After removal of 4 bases from V and 7 bases from J, the junction contained 6 bases not matched to a gene. CDR3 region: CASSGRRGREKLFF. The CDR3 DNA reads as TGTGCCAGCAGTGGGCGAAGGGGGCGTGAAAAACTGTTTTTT.

CDR3 region: CASSVGGTSINNEQFF. The CDR3 DNA reads TGTGCCAGCAGCGTAGGAGGGACTAGCATCAACAATGAGCAGTTCTTC. The chain links TRBV9 to TRBJ2-1; 9 nucleotides match TRBD2. V was clipped by 0 bases and J by 5 bases; unmatched bases: 6. Germline assignment: CDR1 SGDLS and CDR2 YYNGEE. The CDR3 covers 16 residues.

The chain links TRBV10-3 to TRBJ2-4; no definite D call. Germline V lookup: CDR1 ENHRY, CDR2 SYGVKD. Between the trimmed V and J ends, which lost 4 bases and 0 bases, there was a span of 13 bases. The CDR3 totals 16 residues. CDR3 coding DNA: TGTGCCATCAGTGGTGACATGGGAATAGCCAAAAACATTCAGTACTTC. It codes for CAISGDMGIAKNIQYF.

The chain links TRBV6-2 or TRBV6-3 to TRBJ2-3, with D maybe TRBD2 (5 bases). Germline CDR1 MNHEY, CDR2 SVGEGT. Trimming left V 5 bases short and J 2 bases short, with 14 bases between. The CDR3 has 15 residues. This CDR3 is CASSGSERNTDTQYF. The CDR3 coding sequence is TGTGCCAGCAGTGGTTCTGAGCGGAACACAGATACGCAGTATTTT.

In this sample, this clone turned up once. This chain links TRBV4-1 with TRBJ1-4; D unclear. This CDR3 spans 15 amino acids. The V end lost 0 bases, the J end lost 4 bases, and 9 bases lay between the germline ends. CDR1 MGHRA and CDR2 YSYEKL come from the germline V gene. CDR3 loop: CASSQDRAFNEKLFF. Here the CDR3 DNA reads TGCGCCAGCAGCCAAGATAGGGCCTTTAATGAAAAACTGTTTTTT.

The chain recombines TRBV6-2 or TRBV6-3 with TRBJ2-7; 7 nucleotides align to TRBD2. CDR3 size: 14 residues. From germline, CDR1 is MNHEY and CDR2 SVGEGT. V lost 6 bases to trimming and J lost 0 bases; unmatched junction nucleotides: 5. The CDR3 nucleotides are TGTGCCAGCAGCCTTAGCGGGCCCTCCTACGAGCAGTACTTC. This translates into CASSLSGPSYEQYF.

This chain uses TRBV19 with TRBJ1-1; tentatively, D is TRBD1 (5 bases). Germline CDR1 is LNHDA and CDR2 is SQIVND (reference sequence). Trimming took 3 bases from V and 4 from J, leaving 12 bases between them. The CDR3 is 14 residues long. CDR3 amino acids: CASSIMQGGTEAFF. In nucleotides, the CDR3 is TGTGCCAGTAGTATTATGCAGGGCGGCACTGAAGCTTTCTTT.